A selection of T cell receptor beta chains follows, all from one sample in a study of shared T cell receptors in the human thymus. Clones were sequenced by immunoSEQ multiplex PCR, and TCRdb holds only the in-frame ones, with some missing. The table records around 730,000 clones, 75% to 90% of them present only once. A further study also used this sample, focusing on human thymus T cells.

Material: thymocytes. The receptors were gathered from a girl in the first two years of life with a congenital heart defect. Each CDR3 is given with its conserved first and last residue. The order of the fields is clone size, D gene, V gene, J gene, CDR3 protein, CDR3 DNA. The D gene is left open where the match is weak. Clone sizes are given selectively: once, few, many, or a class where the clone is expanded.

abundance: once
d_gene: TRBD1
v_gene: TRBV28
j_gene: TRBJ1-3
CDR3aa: CASSPRTGRLVGNTIYF
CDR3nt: TGTGCCAGCAGTCCGCGGACAGGGAGGCTAGTTGGAAACACCATATATTTT

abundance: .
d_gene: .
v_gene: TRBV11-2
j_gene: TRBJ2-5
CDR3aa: CASSLEGGQETQYF
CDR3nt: TGTGCCAGCAGCTTGGAAGGAGGGCAAGAGACCCAGTACTTC

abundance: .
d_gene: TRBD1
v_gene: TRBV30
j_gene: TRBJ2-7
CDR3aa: CAWNRGTENSYEQYF
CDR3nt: TGTGCCTGGAACAGGGGGACAGAAAACTCCTACGAGCAGTACTTC

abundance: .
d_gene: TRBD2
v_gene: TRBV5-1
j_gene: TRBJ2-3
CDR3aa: CASSLGPTGGNTDTQYF
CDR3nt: TGCGCCAGCAGCTTGGGGCCTACGGGGGGAAACACAGATACGCAGTATTTT

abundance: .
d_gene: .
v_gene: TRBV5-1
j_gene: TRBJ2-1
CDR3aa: CASSFRLPYNEQFF
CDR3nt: TGCGCCAGCAGCTTCCGACTACCGTACAATGAGCAGTTCTTC

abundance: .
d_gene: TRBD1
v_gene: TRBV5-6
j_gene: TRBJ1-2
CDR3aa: CASSSRDRGAHGYTF
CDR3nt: TGTGCCAGCAGCTCCCGGGACAGGGGAGCCCATGGCTACACCTTC

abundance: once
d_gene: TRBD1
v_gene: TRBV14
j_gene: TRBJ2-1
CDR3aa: CASRSRDRGEQFF
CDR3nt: TGTGCCAGCAGAAGCCGGGACAGGGGTGAGCAGTTCTTC

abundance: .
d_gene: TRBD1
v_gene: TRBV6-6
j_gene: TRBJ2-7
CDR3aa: CASSVTGADEQYF
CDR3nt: TGTGCCAGCAGTGTAACAGGGGCGGACGAGCAGTACTTC

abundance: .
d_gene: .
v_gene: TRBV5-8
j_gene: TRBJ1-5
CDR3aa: CASSPRGGNQPQHF
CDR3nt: TGTGCCAGCAGCCCGCGGGGGGGCAATCAGCCCCAGCATTTT

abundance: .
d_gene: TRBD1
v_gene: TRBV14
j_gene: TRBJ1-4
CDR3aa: CASSQDSNRGRNEKLFF
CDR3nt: TGTGCCAGCAGCCAAGATTCCAACAGGGGTCGGAATGAAAAACTGTTTTTT

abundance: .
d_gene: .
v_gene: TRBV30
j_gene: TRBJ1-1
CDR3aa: CALQSQETPAPNTEAFF
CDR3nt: TGTGCCTTACAGTCACAAGAGACCCCAGCACCGAACACTGAAGCTTTCTTT

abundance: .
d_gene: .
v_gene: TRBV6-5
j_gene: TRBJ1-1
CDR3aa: CASSYGGKEAFF
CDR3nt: TGTGCCAGCAGTTACGGAGGTAAAGAAGCTTTCTTT

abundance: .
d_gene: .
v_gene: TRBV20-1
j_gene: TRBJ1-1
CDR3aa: CSQAGTEAFF
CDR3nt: TGCAGTCAGGCAGGAACTGAAGCTTTCTTT

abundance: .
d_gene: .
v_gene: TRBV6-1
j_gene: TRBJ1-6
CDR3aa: CASSPGKGGNSPLHF
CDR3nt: TGTGCCAGCAGTCCAGGGAAAGGAGGGAATTCACCCCTCCACTTT

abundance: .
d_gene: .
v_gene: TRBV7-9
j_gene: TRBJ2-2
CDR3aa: CASSLTYRVNTGELFF
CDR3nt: TGTGCCAGCAGCTTAACGTACAGGGTCAACACCGGGGAGCTGTTTTTT

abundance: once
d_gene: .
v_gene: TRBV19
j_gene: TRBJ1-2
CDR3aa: CASSMTTASYGYTF
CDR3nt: TGTGCCAGTAGTATGACGACAGCCTCTTATGGCTACACCTTC

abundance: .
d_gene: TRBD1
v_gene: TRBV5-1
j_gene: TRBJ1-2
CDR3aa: CASSSRDRGFNYGYTF
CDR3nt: TGCGCCAGCAGCTCAAGGGACAGGGGATTTAACTATGGCTACACCTTC

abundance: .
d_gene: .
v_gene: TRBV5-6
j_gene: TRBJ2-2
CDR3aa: CASSFFRGKTNTGELFF
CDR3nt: TGTGCCAGCAGCTTTTTTCGCGGGAAAACGAACACCGGGGAGCTGTTTTTT

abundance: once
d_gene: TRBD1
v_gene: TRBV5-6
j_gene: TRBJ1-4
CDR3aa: CASSSHRGKVEKLFF
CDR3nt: TGTGCCAGCAGCTCTCACAGGGGAAAGGTTGAAAAACTGTTTTTT

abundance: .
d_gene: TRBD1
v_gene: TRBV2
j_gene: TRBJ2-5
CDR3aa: CASSEALCSHPGTVRETQYF
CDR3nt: TGTGCCAGCAGTGAAGCGCTTTGTAGCCACCCCGGGACAGTTCGGGAGACCCAGTACTTC

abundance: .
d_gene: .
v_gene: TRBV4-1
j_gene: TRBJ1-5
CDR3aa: CASSQEMSGQPQHF
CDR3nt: TGCGCCAGCAGCCAAGAGATGTCCGGGCAGCCCCAGCATTTT

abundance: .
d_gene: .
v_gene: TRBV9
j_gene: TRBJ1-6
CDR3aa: CASSATRGSSYNSPLHF
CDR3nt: TGTGCCAGCAGCGCCACAAGGGGAAGCTCCTATAATTCACCCCTCCACTTT

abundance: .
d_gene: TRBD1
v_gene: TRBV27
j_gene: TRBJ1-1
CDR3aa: CASSPLTGPVSTEAFF
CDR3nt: TGTGCCAGCAGTCCTTTGACAGGGCCTGTGAGCACTGAAGCTTTCTTT

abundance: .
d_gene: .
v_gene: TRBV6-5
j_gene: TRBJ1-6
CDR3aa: CASSYSFQGPYSPLHF
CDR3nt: TGTGCCAGCAGTTACTCTTTCCAGGGCCCCTATTCACCCCTCCACTTT

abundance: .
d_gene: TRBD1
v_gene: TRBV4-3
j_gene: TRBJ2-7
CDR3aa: CASSQFLTGGYEQYF
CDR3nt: TGCGCCAGCAGCCAATTCCTAACAGGGGGCTACGAGCAGTACTTC

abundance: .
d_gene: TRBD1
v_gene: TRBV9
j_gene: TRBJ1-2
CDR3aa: CASSEYDRADYGYTF
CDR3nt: TGTGCCAGCAGCGAGTACGACAGGGCCGACTATGGCTACACCTTC

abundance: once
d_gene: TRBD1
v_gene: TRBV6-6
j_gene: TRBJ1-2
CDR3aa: CASSRDRAIVYGYTF
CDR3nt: TGTGCCAGTTCCCGGGACAGGGCAATTGTGTATGGCTACACCTTC

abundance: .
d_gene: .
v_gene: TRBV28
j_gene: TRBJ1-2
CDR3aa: CASSNRAHGYTF
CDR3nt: TGTGCCAGCAGTAACAGAGCCCATGGCTACACCTTC

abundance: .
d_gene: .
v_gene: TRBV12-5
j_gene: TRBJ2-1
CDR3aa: CASGRGNNEQFF
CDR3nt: TGTGCTAGTGGGCGGGGTAACAATGAGCAGTTCTTC

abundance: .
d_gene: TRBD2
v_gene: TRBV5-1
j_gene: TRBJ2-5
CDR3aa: CASSGRTSGEETQYF
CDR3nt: TGCGCCAGCAGCGGAAGGACTAGCGGGGAAGAGACCCAGTACTTC

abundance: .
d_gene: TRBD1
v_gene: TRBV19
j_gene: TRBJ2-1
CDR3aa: CASRDRGSYNEQFF
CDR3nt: TGTGCCAGCAGGGACAGGGGTTCCTACAATGAGCAGTTCTTC

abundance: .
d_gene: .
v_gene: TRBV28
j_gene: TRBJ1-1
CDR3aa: CASSLEGVWRSTEAFF
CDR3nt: TGTGCCAGCAGTTTAGAAGGCGTCTGGCGGTCCACTGAAGCTTTCTTT

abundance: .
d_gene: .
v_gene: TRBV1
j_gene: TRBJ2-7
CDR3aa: CTSSQDARGPYEQYF
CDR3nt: TGCACCAGCAGCCAAGATGCGCGGGGGCCCTACGAGCAGTACTTC

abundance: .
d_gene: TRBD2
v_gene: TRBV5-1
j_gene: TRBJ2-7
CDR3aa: CASSLLLAGTSYEQYF
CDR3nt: TGCGCCAGCAGCTTGTTACTAGCGGGGACCTCCTACGAGCAGTACTTC

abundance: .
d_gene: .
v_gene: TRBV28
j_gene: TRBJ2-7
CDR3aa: CASSSFTPSYEQYF
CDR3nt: TGTGCCAGCAGTTCATTTACTCCGTCCTACGAGCAGTACTTC

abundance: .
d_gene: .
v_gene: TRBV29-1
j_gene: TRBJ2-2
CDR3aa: CSVPCPGSSGNTGELFF
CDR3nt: TGCAGCGTTCCATGCCCGGGGTCTTCAGGGAACACCGGGGAGCTGTTTTTT

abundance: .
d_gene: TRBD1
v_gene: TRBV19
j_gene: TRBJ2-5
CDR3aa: CASSKQGGTETQYF
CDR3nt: TGTGCCAGTAGTAAACAGGGGGGTACAGAGACCCAGTACTTC

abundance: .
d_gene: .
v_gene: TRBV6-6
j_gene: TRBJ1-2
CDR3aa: CASSTYYYGYTF
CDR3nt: TGTGCCAGCAGCACCTACTACTATGGCTACACCTTC

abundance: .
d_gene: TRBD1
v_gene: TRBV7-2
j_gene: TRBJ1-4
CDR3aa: CASSFLRGTNEKLFF
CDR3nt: TGTGCCAGCAGCTTCCTCAGGGGGACTAATGAAAAACTGTTTTTT

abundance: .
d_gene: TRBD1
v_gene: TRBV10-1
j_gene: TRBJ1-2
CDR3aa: CASSEQDRRGYTF
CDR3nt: TGCGCCAGCAGTGAACAGGACAGGCGTGGCTACACCTTC

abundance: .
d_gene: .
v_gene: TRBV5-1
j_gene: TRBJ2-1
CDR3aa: CASSLILAGDEQFF
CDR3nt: TGCGCCAGCAGCTTGATTTTGGCCGGGGATGAGCAGTTCTTC

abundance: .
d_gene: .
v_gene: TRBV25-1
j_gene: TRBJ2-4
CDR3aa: CASSGKERPKNIQYF
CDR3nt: TGTGCCAGCAGTGGAAAGGAGCGTCCCAAAAACATTCAGTACTTC

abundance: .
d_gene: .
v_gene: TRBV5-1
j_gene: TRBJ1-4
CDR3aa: CASRGPGVDEEKLFF
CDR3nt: TGCGCCAGCCGCGGCCCGGGGGTAGATGAGGAAAAACTGTTTTTT

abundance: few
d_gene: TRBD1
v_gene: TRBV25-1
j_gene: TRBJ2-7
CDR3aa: CASSINWTGSYEQYF
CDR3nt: TGTGCCAGCAGCATCAACTGGACAGGTTCCTACGAGCAGTACTTC

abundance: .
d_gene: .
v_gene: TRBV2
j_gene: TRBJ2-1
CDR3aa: CASIQGTYNEQFF
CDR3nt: TGTGCCAGCATTCAGGGGACGTACAATGAGCAGTTCTTC

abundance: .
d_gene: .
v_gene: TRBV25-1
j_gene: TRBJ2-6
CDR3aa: CASSPLSGANVLTF
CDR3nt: TGTGCCAGCAGTCCCCTCTCTGGGGCCAACGTCCTGACTTTC

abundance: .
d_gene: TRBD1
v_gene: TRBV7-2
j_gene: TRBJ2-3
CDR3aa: CASSPPGQGGLDTQYF
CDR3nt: TGTGCCAGCAGCCCTCCGGGACAGGGCGGGTTAGATACGCAGTATTTT

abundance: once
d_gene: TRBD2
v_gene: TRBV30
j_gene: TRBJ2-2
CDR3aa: CAWKSGGLNTGELFF
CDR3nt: TGTGCCTGGAAATCGGGGGGTTTGAACACCGGGGAGCTGTTTTTT

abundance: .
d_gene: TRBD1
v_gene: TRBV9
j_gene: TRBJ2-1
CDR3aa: CASRQRTNRGEQFF
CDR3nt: TGTGCCAGCAGACAAAGAACTAACAGGGGCGAGCAGTTCTTC

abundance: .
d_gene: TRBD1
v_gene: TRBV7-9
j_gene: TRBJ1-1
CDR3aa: CASSWDRDTEAFF
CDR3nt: TGTGCCAGCAGCTGGGACAGGGACACTGAAGCTTTCTTT

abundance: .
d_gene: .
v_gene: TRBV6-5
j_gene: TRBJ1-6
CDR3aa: CASTKGSNSPLHF
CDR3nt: TGTGCCAGCACCAAGGGGTCTAATTCACCCCTCCACTTT

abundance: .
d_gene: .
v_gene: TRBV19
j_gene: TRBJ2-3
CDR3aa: CASSNRTVRSTDTQYF
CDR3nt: TGTGCCAGTAGTAACCGGACAGTCCGTAGCACAGATACGCAGTATTTT

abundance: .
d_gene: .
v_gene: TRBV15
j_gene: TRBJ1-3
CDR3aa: CATSRVVAKLTGNTIYF
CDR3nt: TGTGCCACCAGCAGAGTGGTCGCCAAACTTACTGGAAACACCATATATTTT

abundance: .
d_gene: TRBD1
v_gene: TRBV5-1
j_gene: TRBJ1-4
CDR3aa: CASSLDLNRGSKLFF
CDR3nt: TGCGCCAGCAGCTTGGACCTAAACAGGGGGAGTAAACTGTTTTTT

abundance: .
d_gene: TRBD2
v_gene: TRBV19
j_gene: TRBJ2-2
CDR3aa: CASSMKLAGGLNVSGELFF
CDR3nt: TGTGCCAGTAGTATGAAACTAGCGGGGGGGCTTAACGTCAGCGGGGAGCTGTTTTTT

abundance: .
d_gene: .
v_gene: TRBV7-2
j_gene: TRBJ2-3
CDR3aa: CASSLRRLNTDTQYF
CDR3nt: TGTGCCAGCAGCTTACGTCGACTTAACACAGATACGCAGTATTTT

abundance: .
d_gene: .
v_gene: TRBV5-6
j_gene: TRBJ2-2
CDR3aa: CASSLDGVSGELFF
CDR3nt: TGTGCCAGCAGCTTGGACGGGGTCTCCGGGGAGCTGTTTTTT

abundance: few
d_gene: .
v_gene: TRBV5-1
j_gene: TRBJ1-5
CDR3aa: CASSLEGVGNQPQHF
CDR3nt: TGCGCCAGCAGCTTGGAGGGGGTCGGCAATCAGCCCCAGCATTTT

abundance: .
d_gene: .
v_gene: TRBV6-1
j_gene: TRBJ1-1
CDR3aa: CASSFAPSGAFF
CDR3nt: TGTGCCAGCAGTTTCGCCCCCTCCGGGGCTTTCTTT